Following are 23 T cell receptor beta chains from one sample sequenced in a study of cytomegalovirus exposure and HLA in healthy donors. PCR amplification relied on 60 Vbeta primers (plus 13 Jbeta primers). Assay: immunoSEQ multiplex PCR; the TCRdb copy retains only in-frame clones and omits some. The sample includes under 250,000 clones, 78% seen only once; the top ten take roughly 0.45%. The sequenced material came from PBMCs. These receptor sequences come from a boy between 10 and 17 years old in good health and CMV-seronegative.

The CDR3 nucleotides are TGTGCCAGCAGTGGACCGGACAGGGCGCTCAATTCACCCCTCCACTTT. It codes for CASSGPDRALNSPLHF. The chain has TRBV25-1 and TRBJ1-6; 8 nucleotides line up with TRBD1. V shed 4 bases and J 7 bases; nucleotides not matched to a gene: 9. The CDR3 sequence is 16 residues long. Germline assignment: CDR1 MGHDK and CDR2 SYGVNS.

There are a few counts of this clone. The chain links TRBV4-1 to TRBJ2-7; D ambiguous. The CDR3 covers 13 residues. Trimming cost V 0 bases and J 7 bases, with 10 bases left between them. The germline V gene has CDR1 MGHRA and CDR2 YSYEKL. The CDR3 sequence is CASSQDYRREQYF. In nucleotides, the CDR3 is TGCGCCAGCAGCCAAGACTACCGGCGGGAGCAGTACTTC.

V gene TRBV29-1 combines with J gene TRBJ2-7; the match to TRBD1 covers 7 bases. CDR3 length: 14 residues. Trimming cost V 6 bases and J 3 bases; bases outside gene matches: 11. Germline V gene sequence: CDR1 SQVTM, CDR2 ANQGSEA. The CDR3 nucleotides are TGCAGCGTCGCCTTTTACAGGGGAGACTACGAGCAGTACTTC. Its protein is CSVAFYRGDYEQYF.

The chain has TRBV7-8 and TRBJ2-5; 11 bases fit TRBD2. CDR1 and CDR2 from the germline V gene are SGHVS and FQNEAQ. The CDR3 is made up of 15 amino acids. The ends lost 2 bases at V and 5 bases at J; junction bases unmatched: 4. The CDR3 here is CASSLIAGGRETQYF. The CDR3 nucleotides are TGTGCCAGCAGCTTAATAGCGGGGGGGCGGGAGACCCAGTACTTC.

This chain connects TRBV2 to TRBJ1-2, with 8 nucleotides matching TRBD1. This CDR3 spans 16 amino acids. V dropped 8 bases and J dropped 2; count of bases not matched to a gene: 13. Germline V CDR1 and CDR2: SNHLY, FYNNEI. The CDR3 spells CASGYQTGGRNYGYTF. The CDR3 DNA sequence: TGTGCCAGCGGCTATCAAACAGGGGGGCGCAACTATGGCTACACCTTC.

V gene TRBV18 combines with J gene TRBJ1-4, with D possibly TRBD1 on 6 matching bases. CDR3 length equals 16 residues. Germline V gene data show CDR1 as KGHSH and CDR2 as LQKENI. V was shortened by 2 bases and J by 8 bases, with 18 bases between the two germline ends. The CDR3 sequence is CASSPGQGNFGEKLFF. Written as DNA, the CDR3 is TGTGCCAGCTCACCAGGGCAGGGGAACTTTGGAGAAAAACTGTTTTTT.

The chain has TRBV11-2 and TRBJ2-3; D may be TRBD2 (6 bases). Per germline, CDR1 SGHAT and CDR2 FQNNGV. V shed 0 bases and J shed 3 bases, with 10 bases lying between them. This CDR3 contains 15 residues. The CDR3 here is CASSLDRRATDTQYF. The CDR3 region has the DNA TGTGCCAGCAGCTTAGATCGGAGGGCGACAGATACGCAGTATTTT.

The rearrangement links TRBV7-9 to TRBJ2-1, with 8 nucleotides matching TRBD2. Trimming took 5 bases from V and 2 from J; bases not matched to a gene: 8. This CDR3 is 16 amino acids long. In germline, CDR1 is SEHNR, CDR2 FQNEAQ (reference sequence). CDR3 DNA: TGTGCCAGCAGCCACTCCGGGGGGGCCACCTACAATGAGCAGTTCTTC. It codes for CASSHSGGATYNEQFF.

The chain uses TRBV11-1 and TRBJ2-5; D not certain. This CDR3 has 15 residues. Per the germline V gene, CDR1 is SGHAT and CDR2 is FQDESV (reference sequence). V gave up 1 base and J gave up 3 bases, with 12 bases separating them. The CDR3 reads CASSLGALEEETQYF. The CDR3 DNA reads TGTGCCAGCAGCTTAGGTGCTCTAGAAGAAGAGACCCAGTACTTC.

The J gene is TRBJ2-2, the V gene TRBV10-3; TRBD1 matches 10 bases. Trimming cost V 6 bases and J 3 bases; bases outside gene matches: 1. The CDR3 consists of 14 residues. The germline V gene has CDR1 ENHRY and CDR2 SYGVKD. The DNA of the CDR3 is TGTGCCATCAGGGGGACAGGGGACACCGGGGAGCTGTTTTTT. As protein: CAIRGTGDTGELFF.

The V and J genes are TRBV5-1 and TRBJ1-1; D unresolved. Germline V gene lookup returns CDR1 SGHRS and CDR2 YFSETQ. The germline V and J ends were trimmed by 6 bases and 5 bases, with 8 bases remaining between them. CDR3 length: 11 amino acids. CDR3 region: CASMEGTEAFF. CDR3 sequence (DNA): TGCGCCAGCATGGAGGGTACTGAAGCTTTCTTT.

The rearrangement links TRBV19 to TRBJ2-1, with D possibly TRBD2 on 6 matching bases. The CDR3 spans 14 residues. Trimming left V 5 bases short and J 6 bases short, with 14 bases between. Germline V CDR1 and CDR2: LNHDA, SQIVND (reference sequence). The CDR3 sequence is CASSSSGPSNEQFF. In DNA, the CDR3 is TGTGCCAGTAGTTCCAGCGGGCCATCCAATGAGCAGTTCTTC.

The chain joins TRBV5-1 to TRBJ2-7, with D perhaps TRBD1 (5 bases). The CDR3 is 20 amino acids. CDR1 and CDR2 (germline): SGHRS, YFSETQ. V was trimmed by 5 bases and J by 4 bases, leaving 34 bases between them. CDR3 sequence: CASSLNPIRTHDVAGYEQYF. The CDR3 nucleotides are TGCGCCAGCAGTCTCAACCCAATCCGGACACACGACGTGGCAGGTTACGAGCAGTACTTC. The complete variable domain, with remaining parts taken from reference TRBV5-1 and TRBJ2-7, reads KAGVTQTPRYLIKTRGQQVTLSCSPISGHRSVSWYQQTPGQGLQFLFEYFSETQRNKGNFPGRFSGRQFSNSRSEMNVSTLELGDSALYLCASSLNPIRTHDVAGYEQYFGPGTRLTVT.

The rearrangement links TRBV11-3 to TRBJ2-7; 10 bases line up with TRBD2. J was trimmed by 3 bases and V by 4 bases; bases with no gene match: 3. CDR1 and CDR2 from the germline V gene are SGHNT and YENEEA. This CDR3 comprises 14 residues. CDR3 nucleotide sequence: TGTGCCAGCAGCTCTTGGACTAGCGGCTACGAGCAGTACTTC. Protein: CASSSWTSGYEQYF.

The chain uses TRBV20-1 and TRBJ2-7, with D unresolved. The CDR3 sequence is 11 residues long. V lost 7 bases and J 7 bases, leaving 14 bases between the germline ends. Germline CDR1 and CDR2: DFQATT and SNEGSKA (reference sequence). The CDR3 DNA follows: TGCAGTGTCCCATTCCCCGGGGAGCAGTACTTC. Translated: CSVPFPGEQYF.

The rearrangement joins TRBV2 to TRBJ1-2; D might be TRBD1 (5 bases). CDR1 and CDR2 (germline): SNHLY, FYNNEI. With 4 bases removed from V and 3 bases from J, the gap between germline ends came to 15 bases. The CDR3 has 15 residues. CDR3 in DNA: TGTGCCAGCAGTGCCCCCATGGGGGGGGACTATGGCTACACCTTC. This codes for CASSAPMGGDYGYTF.

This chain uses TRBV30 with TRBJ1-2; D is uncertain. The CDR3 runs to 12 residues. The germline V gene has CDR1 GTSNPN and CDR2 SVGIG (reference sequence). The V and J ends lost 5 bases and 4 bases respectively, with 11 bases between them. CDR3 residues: CAWSEFGYGYTF. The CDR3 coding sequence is TGTGCCTGGTCTGAATTCGGCTATGGCTACACCTTC.

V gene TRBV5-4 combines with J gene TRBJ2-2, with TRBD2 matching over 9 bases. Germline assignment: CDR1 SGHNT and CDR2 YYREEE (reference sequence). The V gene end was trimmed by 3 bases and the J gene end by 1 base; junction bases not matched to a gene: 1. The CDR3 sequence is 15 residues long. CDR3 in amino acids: CASSYSGRNTGELFF. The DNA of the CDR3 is TGTGCCAGCAGCTATAGCGGGAGGAACACCGGGGAGCTGTTTTTT.

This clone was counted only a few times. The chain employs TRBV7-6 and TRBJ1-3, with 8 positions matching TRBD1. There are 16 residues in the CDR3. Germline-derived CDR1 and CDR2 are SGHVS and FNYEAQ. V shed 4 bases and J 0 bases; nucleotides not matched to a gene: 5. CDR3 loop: CASSWGQANSGNTIYF. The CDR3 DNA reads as TGTGCCAGCAGCTGGGGACAGGCCAACTCTGGAAACACCATATATTTT.

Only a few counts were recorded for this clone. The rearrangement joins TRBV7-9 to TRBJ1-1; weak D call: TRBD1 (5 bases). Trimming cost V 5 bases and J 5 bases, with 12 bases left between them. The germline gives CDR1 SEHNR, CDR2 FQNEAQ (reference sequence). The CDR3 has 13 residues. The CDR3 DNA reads TGTGCCAGCAGCCGGGGCGGGGGTACTGAAGCTTTCTTT. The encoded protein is CASSRGGGTEAFF.

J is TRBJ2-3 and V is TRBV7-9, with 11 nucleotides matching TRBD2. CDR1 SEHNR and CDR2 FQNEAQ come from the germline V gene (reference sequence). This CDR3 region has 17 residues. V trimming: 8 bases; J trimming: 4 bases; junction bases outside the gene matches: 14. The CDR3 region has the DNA TGTGCCAGCCCCCTAGCGGGGGGCGCTTCTCGCCCAGATACGCAGTATTTT. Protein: CASPLAGGASRPDTQYF.

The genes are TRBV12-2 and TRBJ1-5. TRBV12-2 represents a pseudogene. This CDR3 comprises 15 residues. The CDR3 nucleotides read TGTGCAAGTCGCTTAACGTCCCGGAGAAATCAGCCCCAGCATTTT. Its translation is CASRLTSRRNQPQHF.

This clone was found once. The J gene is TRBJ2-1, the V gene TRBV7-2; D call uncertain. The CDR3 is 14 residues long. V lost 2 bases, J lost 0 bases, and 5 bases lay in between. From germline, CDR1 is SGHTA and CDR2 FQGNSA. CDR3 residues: CASSLPGSYNEQFF. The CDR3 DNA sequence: TGTGCCAGCAGCTTACCCGGCTCCTACAATGAGCAGTTCTTC.